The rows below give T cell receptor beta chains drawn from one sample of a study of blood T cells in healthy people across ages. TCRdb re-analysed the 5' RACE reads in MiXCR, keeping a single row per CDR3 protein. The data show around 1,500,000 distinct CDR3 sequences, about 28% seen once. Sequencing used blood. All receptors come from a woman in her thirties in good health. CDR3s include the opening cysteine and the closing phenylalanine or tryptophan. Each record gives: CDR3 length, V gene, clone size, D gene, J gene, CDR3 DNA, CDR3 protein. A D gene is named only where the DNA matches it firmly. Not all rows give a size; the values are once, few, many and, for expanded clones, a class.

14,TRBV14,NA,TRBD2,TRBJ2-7,TGTGCCAGCAGCCAGGGACTAGCGCGAGACGAGCAGTACTTC,CASSQGLARDEQYF
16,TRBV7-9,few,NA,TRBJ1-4,TGTGCCAGCAGCCCGAACCGGGGGACAACTAATGAAAAACTGTTTTTT,CASSPNRGTTNEKLFF
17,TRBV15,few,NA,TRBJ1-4,TGTGCCACCAGCAGCCCCCTGGGGGGGGCGATTGATGAAAAACTGTTTTTT,CATSSPLGGAIDEKLFF
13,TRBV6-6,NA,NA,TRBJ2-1,TGTGCCAGCAGTTACTCAACCGGGGATGAGCAGTTCTTC,CASSYSTGDEQFF
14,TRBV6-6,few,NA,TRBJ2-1,TGTGCCAGCAGTAACGGACAGTTCGCAAATGAGCAGTTCTTC,CASSNGQFANEQFF
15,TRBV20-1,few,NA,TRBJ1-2,TGCAGTGCTAGACCAAACTCCGACGGGGGCTATGGCTACACCTTC,CSARPNSDGGYGYTF
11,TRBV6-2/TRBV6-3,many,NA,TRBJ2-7,TGTGCCAGCAGTTATTTGGCCGAGCAGTACTTC,CASSYLAEQYF
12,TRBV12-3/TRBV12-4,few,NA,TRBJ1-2,TGTGCCAGCAGTTCCTGGGGCTATGGCTACACCTTC,CASSSWGYGYTF
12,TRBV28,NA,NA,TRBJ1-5,TGTGCCAGCAGGAGCGGAGATCAGCGCCAGCATTTT,CASRSGDQRQHF
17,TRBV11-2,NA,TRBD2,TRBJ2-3,TGTGCCAGCAGCAGAACCGGGACTAGTATCAGCACGGATGCGCAGTATTTT,CASSRTGTSISTDAQYF
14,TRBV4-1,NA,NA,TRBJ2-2,TGCGCCAGCACCCCCCCGGGGAACACCGGGGAGCTGTTTTTT,CASTPPGNTGELFF
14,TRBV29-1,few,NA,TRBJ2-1,TGTAGCTCCAACTCTGACGCCCTGGATGATGAGCAGTTCTTC,CSSNSDALDDEQFF
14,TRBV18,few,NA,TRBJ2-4,TGTGCCAGCTCACCACCTGGCGGAGGGGACATTCAGTACTTC,CASSPPGGGDIQYF
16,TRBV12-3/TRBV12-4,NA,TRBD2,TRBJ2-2,TGTGCCAGCAGTTTAACGGCGGGGGTTAAAACCGGGGAGCTGTTTTTT,CASSLTAGVKTGELFF
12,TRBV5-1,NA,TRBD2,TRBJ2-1,TGCGCCAGCGGCGGGAGTAGAAATGAGCAGTTCTTC,CASGGSRNEQFF
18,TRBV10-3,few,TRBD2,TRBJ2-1,TGTGCCATCAGTGAGTCGACTCGGGAAGCGGGAGATAAGTATGAGCAGTTCTTC,CAISESTREAGDKYEQFF
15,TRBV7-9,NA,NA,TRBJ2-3,TGTGCCAGCAGCCCCGGGGTCGGTGACACAGATACGCAGTATTTT,CASSPGVGDTDTQYF
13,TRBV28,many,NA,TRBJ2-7,TGTGCCAGCAGTAAGGCTAGCTCCTACGAGCAGTACTTC,CASSKASSYEQYF
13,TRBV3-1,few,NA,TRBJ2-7,TGTGCCAGCAGCCAAGGGGTGATTTACGAGCAGTACTTC,CASSQGVIYEQYF
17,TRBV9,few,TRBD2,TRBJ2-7,TGTGCCAGCAGCGTGGGTCTAGCGGGATCGAGCTCCTACGAGCAGTACTTC,CASSVGLAGSSSYEQYF
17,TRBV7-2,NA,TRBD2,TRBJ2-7,TGTGCCAGCAGCAAGACTAGCGGGGGGTCTTTCTACAATGAGCAGTACTTC,CASSKTSGGSFYNEQYF
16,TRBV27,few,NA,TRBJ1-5,TGTGCCAGCAGTTCCGGGTCGCCTAATAGCAATCAGCCCCAGCATTTT,CASSSGSPNSNQPQHF